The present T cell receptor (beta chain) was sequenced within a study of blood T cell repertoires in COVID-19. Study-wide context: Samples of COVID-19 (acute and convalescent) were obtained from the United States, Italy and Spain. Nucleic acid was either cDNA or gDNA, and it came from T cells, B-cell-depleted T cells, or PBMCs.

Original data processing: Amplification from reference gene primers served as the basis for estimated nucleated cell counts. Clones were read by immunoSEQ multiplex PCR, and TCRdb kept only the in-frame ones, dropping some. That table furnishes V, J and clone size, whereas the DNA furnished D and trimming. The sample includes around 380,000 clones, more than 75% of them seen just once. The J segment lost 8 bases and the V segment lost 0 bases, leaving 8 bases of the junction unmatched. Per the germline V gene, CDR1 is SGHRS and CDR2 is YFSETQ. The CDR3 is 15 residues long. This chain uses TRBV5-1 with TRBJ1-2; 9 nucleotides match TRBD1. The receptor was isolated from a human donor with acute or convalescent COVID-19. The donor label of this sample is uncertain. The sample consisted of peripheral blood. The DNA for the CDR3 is TGCGCCAGCAGCTTGGGGACAGGGGAAAGCGGGGGCTACACCTTC. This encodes CASSLGTGESGGYTF.